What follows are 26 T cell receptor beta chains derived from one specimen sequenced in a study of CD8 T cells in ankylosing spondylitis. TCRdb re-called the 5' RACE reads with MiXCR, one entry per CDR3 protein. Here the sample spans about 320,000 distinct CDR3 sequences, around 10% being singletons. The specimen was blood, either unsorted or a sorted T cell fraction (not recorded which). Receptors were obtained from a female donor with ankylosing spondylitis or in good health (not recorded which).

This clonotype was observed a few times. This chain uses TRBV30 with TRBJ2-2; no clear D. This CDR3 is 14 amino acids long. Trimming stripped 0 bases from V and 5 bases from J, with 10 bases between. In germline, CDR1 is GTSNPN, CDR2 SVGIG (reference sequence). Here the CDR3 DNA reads TGTGCCTGGAGTGTAACCTCGCGTACCGGGGAGCTGTTTTTT. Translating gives CAWSVTSRTGELFF.

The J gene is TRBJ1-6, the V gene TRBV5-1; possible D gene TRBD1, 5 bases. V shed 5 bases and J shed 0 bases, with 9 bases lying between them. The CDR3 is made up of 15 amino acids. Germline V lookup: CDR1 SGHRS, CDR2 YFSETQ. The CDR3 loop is CASRGLSSYNSPLHF. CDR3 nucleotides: TGCGCCAGCAGGGGGCTCAGCTCCTATAATTCACCCCTCCACTTT.

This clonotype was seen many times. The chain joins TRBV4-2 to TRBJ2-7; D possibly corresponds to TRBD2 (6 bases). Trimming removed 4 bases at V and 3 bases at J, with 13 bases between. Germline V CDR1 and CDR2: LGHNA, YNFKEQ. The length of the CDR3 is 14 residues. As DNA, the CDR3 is TGTGCCAGCAGCCTACCTGGGGGGAACTACGAGCAGTACTTC. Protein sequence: CASSLPGGNYEQYF.

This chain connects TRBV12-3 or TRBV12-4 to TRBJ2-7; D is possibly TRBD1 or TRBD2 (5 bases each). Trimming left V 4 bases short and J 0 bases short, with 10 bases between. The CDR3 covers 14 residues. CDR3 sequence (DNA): TGTGCCAGCAGTTCCGAAGGGACCTCCTACGAGCAGTACTTC. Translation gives CASSSEGTSYEQYF.

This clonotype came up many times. The CDR3 bases are TGTGCCAGCAGCCTTAAGACAGGTCCCCTCTCCTACGAGCAGTACTTC. Translating gives CASSLKTGPLSYEQYF. The V call is TRBV7-8, the J call TRBJ2-7; D is perhaps TRBD1 (6 bases). The ends were cut back, 5 bases at V and 0 bases at J, with 17 bases in the middle. From germline, CDR1 is SGHVS and CDR2 FQNEAQ. The CDR3 contains 16 residues.

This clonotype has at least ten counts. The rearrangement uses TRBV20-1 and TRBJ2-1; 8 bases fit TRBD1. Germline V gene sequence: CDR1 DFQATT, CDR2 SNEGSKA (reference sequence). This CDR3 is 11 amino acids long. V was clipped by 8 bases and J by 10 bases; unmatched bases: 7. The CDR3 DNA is TGCAGTCCCGCAGGGGGCGGCGAGCAGTTCTTC. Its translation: CSPAGGGEQFF.

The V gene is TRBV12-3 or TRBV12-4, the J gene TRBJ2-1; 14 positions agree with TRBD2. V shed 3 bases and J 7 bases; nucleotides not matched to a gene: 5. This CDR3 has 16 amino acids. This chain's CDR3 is CASSFPTSGRGNEQFF. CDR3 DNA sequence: TGTGCCAGCAGTTTCCCGACTAGCGGGAGGGGTAATGAGCAGTTCTTC.

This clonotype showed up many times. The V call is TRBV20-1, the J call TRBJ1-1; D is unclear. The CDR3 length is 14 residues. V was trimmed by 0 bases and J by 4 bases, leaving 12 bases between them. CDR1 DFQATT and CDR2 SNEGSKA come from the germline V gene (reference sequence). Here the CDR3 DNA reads TGCAGTGCTAGAGATGGGCCAGTCGGCACTGAAGCTTTCTTT. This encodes CSARDGPVGTEAFF.

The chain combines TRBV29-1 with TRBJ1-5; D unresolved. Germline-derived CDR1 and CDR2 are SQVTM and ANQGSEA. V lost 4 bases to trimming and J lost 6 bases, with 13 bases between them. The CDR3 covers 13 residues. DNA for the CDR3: TGCAGCGTTGGTGATTCGGGTGGTCAGCCCCAGCATTTT. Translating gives CSVGDSGGQPQHF.

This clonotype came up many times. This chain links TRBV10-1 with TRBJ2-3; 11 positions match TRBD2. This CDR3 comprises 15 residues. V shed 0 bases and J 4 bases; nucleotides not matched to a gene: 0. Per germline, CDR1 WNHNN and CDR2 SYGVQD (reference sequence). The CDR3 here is CASSESSGGADTQYF. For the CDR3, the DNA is TGCGCCAGCAGTGAGTCTAGCGGGGGGGCAGATACGCAGTATTTT.

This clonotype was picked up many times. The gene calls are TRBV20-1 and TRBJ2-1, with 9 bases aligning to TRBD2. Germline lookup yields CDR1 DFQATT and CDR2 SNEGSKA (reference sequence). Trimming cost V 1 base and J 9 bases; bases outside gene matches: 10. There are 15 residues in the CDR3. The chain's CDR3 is CSARATSGVSSEQFF. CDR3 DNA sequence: TGCAGTGCTAGAGCGACTAGCGGTGTCTCTAGTGAGCAGTTCTTC.

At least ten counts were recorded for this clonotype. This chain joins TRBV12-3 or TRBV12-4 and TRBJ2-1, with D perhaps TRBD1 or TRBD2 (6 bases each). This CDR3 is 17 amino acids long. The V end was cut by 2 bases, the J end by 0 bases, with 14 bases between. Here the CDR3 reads CASSLLGWGASYNEQFF. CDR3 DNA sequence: TGTGCCAGCAGTTTATTGGGTTGGGGGGCCTCCTACAATGAGCAGTTCTTC.

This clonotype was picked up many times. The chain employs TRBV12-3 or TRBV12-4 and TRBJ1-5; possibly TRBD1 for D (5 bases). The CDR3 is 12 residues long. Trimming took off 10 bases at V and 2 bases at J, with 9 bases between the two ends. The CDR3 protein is CANGHGNQPQHF. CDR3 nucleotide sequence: TGTGCCAACGGACACGGCAATCAGCCCCAGCATTTT.

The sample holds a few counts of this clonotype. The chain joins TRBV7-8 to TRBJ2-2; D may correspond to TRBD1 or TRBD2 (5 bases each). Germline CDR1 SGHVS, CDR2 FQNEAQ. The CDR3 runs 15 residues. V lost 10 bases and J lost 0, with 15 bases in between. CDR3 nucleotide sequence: TGTGCCATGCCTGGGGGTGTCGCGAACACCGGGGAGCTGTTTTTT. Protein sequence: CAMPGGVANTGELFF. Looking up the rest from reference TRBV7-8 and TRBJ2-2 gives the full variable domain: GAGVSQSPRYKVAKRGQDVALRCDPISGHVSLFWYQQALGQGPEFLTYFQNEAQLDKSGLPSDRFFAERPEGSVSTLKIQRTQQEDSAVYLCAMPGGVANTGELFFGEGSRLTVL.

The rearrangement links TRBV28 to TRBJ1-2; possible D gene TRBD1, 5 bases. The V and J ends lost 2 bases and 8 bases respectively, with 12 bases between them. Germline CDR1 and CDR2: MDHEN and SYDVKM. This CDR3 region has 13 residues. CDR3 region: CASSLEGTRGYTF. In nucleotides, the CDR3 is TGTGCCAGCAGTTTAGAAGGGACTCGGGGCTACACCTTC.

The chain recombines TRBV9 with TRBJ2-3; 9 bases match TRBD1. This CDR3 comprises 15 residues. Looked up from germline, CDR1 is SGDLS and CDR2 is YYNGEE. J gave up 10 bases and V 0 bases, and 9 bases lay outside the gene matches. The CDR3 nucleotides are TGTGCCAGCAGCGTAGCAGGGACAGGGAGGGGTGCGCAGTATTTT. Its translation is CASSVAGTGRGAQYF.

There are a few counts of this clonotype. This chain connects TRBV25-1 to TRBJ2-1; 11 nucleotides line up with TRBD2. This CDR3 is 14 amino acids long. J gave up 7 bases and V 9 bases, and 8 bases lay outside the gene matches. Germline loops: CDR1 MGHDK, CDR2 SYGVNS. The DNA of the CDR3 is TGTGCCAGTGCTACTAGCGGGAGTCATAATGAGCAGTTCTTC. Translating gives CASATSGSHNEQFF. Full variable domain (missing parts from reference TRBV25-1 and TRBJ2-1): EADIYQTPRYLVIGTGKKITLECSQTMGHDKMYWYQQDPGMELHLIHYSYGVNSTEKGDLSSESTVSRIRTEHFPLTLESARPSHTSQYLCASATSGSHNEQFFGPGTRLTVL.

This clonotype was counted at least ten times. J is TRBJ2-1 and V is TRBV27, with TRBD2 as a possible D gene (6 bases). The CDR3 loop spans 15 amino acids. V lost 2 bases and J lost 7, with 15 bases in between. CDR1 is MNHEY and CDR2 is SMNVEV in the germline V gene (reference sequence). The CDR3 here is CASSLVRGFGNEQFF. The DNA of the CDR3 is TGTGCCAGCAGTTTAGTGCGGGGTTTCGGAAATGAGCAGTTCTTC.

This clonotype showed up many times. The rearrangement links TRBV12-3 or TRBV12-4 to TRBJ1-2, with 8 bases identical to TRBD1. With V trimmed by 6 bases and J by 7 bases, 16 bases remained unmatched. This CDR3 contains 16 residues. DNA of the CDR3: TGTGCCAGCAGCCCCAACTCCGGACAGGGAGGAATTGGCTACACCTTC. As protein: CASSPNSGQGGIGYTF.

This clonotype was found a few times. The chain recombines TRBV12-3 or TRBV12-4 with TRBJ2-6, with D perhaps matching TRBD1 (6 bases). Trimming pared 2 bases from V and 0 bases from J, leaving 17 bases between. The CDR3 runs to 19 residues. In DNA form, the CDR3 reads TGTGCCAGCAGTTTACCCACACAGGGTATACTCTCTGGGGCCAACGTCCTGACTTTC. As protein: CASSLPTQGILSGANVLTF.

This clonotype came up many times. The CDR3 here is CARKRGRILMNTEAFF. The CDR3 bases are TGTGCCAGGAAAAGGGGCAGAATTTTAATGAACACTGAAGCTTTCTTT. The chain joins TRBV12-3 or TRBV12-4 to TRBJ1-1; the D gene is possibly TRBD1 (5 bases). Trimming shortened V by 9 bases and J by 0 bases, and 20 bases separated the two germline ends. This CDR3 is built from 16 residues.

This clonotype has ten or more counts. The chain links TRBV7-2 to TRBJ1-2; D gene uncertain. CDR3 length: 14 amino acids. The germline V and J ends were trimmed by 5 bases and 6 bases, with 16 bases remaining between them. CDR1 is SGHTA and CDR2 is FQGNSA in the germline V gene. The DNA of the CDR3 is TGTGCCAGCAGCCGTCGGGGTGAGGAAGATGGCTACACCTTC. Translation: CASSRRGEEDGYTF. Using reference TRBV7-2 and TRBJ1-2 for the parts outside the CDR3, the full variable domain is GAGVSQSPSNKVTEKGKDVELRCDPISGHTALYWYRQSLGQGLEFLIYFQGNSAPDKSGLPSDRFSAERTGGSVSTLTIQRTQQEDSAVYLCASSRRGEEDGYTFGSGTRLTVV.

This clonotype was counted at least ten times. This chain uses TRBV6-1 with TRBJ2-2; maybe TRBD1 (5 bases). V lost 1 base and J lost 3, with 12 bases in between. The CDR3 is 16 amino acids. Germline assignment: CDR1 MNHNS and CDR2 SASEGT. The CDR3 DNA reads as TGTGCCAGCAGTGAAGGGGCAGGGCGGTACACCGGGGAGCTGTTTTTT. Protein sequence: CASSEGAGRYTGELFF.

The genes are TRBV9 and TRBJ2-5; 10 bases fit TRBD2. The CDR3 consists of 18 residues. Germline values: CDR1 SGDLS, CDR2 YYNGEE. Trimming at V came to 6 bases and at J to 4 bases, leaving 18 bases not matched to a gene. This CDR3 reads CASNPTAGGPLIGETQYF. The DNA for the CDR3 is TGTGCCAGCAACCCCACAGCGGGAGGGCCTCTGATAGGAGAGACCCAGTACTTC.

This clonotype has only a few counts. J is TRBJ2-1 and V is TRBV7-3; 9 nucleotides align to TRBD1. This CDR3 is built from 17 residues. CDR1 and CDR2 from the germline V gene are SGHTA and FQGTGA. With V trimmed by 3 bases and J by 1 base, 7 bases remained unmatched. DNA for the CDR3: TGTGCCAGCAGCTTTCAACCGGGACAGGGATCCTACAATGAGCAGTTCTTC. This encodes CASSFQPGQGSYNEQFF.

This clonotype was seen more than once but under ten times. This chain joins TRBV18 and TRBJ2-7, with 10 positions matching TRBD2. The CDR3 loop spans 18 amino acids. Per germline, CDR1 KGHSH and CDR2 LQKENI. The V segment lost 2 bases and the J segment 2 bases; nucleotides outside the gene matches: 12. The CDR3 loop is CASSPITRRTSGTYEQYF. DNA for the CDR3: TGTGCCAGCTCACCAATAACACGGAGGACTAGCGGAACCTACGAGCAGTACTTC.